This TCR beta chain was observed in a study of post-analysis software for immune sequencing data. Looked up from germline, CDR1 is SGHKS and CDR2 is YYEKEE (reference sequence). This CDR3 has 12 amino acids. V lost 4 bases and J 5 bases, leaving 10 bases between the germline ends. There are a few counts of this clonotype. Its cognate antigen is unknown. Regarding the study as a whole: Elevated frequency relative to controls characterized four or five TRBV segments in patients, TRBV5-6, TRBV5-1 and TRBV20-1 among them.

Every TCR beta cDNA library bore unique molecular identifiers. TCRdb re-analysed the PCR reads in MiXCR, keeping a single row per CDR3 protein. This sample carries roughly 580,000 distinct CDR3 sequences, around 47% of them seen once, and the ten largest clones take 1.5% to 2%. This receptor was identified in a girl between 5 and 17 years old with multiple sclerosis. V and J are TRBV5-5 and TRBJ2-7, with unresolved D. The specimen was blood. CDR3 in amino acids: CASSPLDNEQYF. CDR3 DNA sequence: TGTGCCAGCAGCCCCTTAGACAACGAGCAGTACTTC.